These 27 T cell receptor beta chains were sequenced from one sample in a study of blood T cell repertoires in COVID-19 (dated by TCRdb to about 2020). Library prep was done by the immunoSEQ multiplex PCR assay. The source is immuneACCESS, and TCRdb retained only in-frame sequences with V and J called. Part of the clones is not carried over; for the studies checked, unresolved V genes explain less than half of this, and the remainder is unexplained. The sample profile shows around 100,000 clones; roughly four fifths of them were found once. Clones ranked in the top ten supply 4% to 5.5% of the sample. Source material: peripheral blood. The receptors shown here come from a man aged 60 to 75 with acute or convalescent COVID-19.

The V and J genes are TRBV10-3 and TRBJ2-5, with 11 bases that match TRBD2. CDR3 size: 13 residues. The germline V gene has CDR1 ENHRY and CDR2 SYGVKD. V gave up 9 bases and J gave up 3 bases; unmatched junction bases: 3. As DNA, the CDR3 is TGTGCCATTAGCGGGAGGGGTGAAGAGACCCAGTACTTC. Its protein product is CAISGRGEETQYF.

Points on this clone: The same CDR3 also results from other DNA sequences found in this sample. The chain carries TRBV5-1 and TRBJ1-1; D is possibly TRBD1 (5 bases). The CDR3 covers 14 residues. The germline V gene has CDR1 SGHRS and CDR2 YFSETQ. The ends were cut back, 4 bases at V and 0 bases at J, with 10 bases in the middle. CDR3 in amino acids: CASSLGGLNTEAFF. Here the CDR3 DNA reads TGCGCCAGCAGCCTCGGGGGACTGAACACTGAAGCTTTCTTT.

The chain has TRBV12-5 and TRBJ2-2, with TRBD2 matching over 11 bases. Germline V gives CDR1 LGHNT, CDR2 FRNRAP. Losses at the gene ends were 5 bases for V and 2 bases for J; bases not matched to a gene: 19. CDR3 length equals 21 residues. CDR3 sequence: CASGHRPLLAGVEPNTGELFF. CDR3 coding DNA: TGTGCTAGTGGTCACCGCCCATTACTAGCGGGAGTCGAACCCAACACCGGGGAGCTGTTTTTT.

The J gene is TRBJ2-3, the V gene TRBV4-3; 8 bases align to TRBD2. The junction had 4 bases not matched to a gene; V was cut back by 3 bases and J by 2 bases. CDR1 LGHNA and CDR2 YSLEER come from the germline V gene. The CDR3 extends over 15 amino acids. Here the CDR3 reads CASSHRGGSTDTQYF. The CDR3 nucleotides are TGCGCCAGCAGCCACCGGGGGGGCTCCACAGATACGCAGTATTTT.

The V gene is TRBV11-3, the J gene TRBJ2-5; 7 bases map to TRBD1. The CDR3 extends over 13 amino acids. Germline V lookup: CDR1 SGHNT, CDR2 YENEEA. The V and J ends lost 6 bases and 3 bases, in that order; junction bases with no gene match: 4. CDR3 protein: CASRTTGKETQYF. DNA for the CDR3: TGTGCCAGCAGAACGACAGGGAAAGAGACCCAGTACTTC. The full variable domain, in which reference TRBV11-3 and TRBJ2-5 provide the parts outside the CDR3, is EAGVVQSPRYKIIEKKQPVAFWCNPISGHNTLYWYLQNLGQGPELLIRYENEEAVDDSQLPKDRFSAERLKGVDSTLKIQPAELGDSAVYLCASRTTGKETQYFGPGTRLLVL.

The V gene is TRBV12-3 or TRBV12-4, the J gene TRBJ2-1, with D possibly matching TRBD1 (5 bases). The CDR3 extends over 13 amino acids. V was clipped by 6 bases and J by 8 bases, with 14 bases between them. The CDR3 sequence: CASSVGRGDEQFF. The DNA of the CDR3 is TGTGCCAGCAGCGTAGGTAGGGGTGATGAGCAGTTCTTC.

The chain joins TRBV29-1 to TRBJ1-2; tentatively, D is TRBD1 (6 bases). The length of the CDR3 is 12 residues. Germline V gene lookup returns CDR1 SQVTM and CDR2 ANQGSEA. V dropped 4 bases and J dropped 5 bases, with 11 bases sitting between them. The DNA for the CDR3 is TGCAGCGTTGGAACCACAGGGTATGGCTACACCTTC. The encoded protein is CSVGTTGYGYTF.

CDR3 sequence reads: CASSLAGLAGDPYEQYF. In DNA form, the CDR3 reads TGTGCCAGCAGCTTAGCGGGACTAGCGGGAGACCCCTACGAGCAGTACTTC. V and J are TRBV7-2 and TRBJ2-7; 14 bases match TRBD2. Germline trimming cut 0 bases from V and 2 bases from J; bases unmatched to any gene: 3. This CDR3 is built from 17 residues. In germline, CDR1 is SGHTA, CDR2 FQGNSA.

This clone was seen more than once but under ten times. The chain links TRBV2 to TRBJ1-3; 7 bases map to TRBD1. The CDR3 consists of 14 residues. Germline trimming cut 7 bases from V and 2 bases from J; bases unmatched to any gene: 5. Germline-derived CDR1 and CDR2 are SNHLY and FYNNEI. This chain's CDR3 is CASKTGSTGNTIYF. In nucleotides, the CDR3 is TGTGCCAGCAAGACAGGGTCGACTGGAAACACCATATATTTT. Full variable domain (remainder filled in from reference TRBV2 and TRBJ1-3): EPEVTQTPSHQVTQMGQEVILRCVPISNHLYFYWYRQILGQKVEFLVSFYNNEISEKSEIFDDQFSVERPDGSNFTLKIRSTKLEDSAMYFCASKTGSTGNTIYFGEGSWLTVV.

The genes are TRBV28 and TRBJ1-5; perhaps TRBD1 as D (6 bases). CDR3 size: 15 residues. Trimming stripped 5 bases from V and 0 bases from J, with 11 bases between. The V gene's germline CDR1 is MDHEN and CDR2 SYDVKM. The CDR3 coding sequence is TGTGCCAGCAGTAAGGGACAATCTAGCAATCAGCCCCAGCATTTT. This encodes CASSKGQSSNQPQHF.

This clone was observed a few times. The V call is TRBV7-9, the J call TRBJ2-7; 11 nucleotides match TRBD2. CDR3 length: 15 residues. Germline V gene data show CDR1 as SEHNR and CDR2 as FQNEAQ (reference sequence). V lost 5 bases to trimming and J lost 5 bases; unmatched junction nucleotides: 8. The CDR3 here is CASSAGGLAVDEQYF. Written as DNA, the CDR3 is TGTGCCAGCAGCGCAGGGGGACTAGCGGTAGACGAGCAGTACTTC.

The V and J genes are TRBV6-5 and TRBJ1-6; D gene ambiguous. This CDR3 comprises 13 residues. Germline lookup yields CDR1 MNHEY and CDR2 SVGAGI. The germline V and J ends were trimmed by 3 bases and 9 bases, with 9 bases remaining between them. The CDR3 DNA reads TGTGCCAGCAGTTATTCTCGGGGTTCACCCCTCCACTTT. This translates into CASSYSRGSPLHF.

This chain joins TRBV11-2 and TRBJ2-2, with TRBD2 matching 7 bases. CDR3 length equals 16 residues. Germline CDR1 SGHAT, CDR2 FQNNGV. V lost 5 bases and J lost 7; bases outside the gene matches: 13. CDR3 DNA sequence: TGTGCCAGCAGCCCCCTTGGGGCGGGAGTCTTCGGGGAGCTGTTTTTT. As protein: CASSPLGAGVFGELFF.

This chain links TRBV30 with TRBJ1-4, with D tentatively TRBD1 (5 bases). The CDR3 runs to 18 residues. The germline V and J ends were trimmed by 1 base and 1 base, with 19 bases remaining between them. The germline CDR1 and CDR2 sequences are GTSNPN and SVGIG (reference sequence). CDR3 protein: CAWSDYPSFRVTNEKLFF. DNA of the CDR3: TGTGCCTGGAGTGACTACCCATCCTTCAGGGTAACTAATGAAAAACTGTTTTTT. The complete variable domain, with remaining parts taken from reference TRBV30 and TRBJ1-4, reads SQTIHQWPATLVQPVGSPLSLECTVEGTSNPNLYWYRQAAGRGLQLLFYSVGIGQISSEVPQNLSASRPQDRQFILSSKKLLLSDSGFYLCAWSDYPSFRVTNEKLFFGSGTQLSVL.

V gene TRBV5-1 combines with J gene TRBJ1-5; D uncertain. CDR3 length: 15 amino acids. The germline CDR1 and CDR2 sequences are SGHRS and YFSETQ. The V and J ends lost 2 bases and 4 bases respectively, with 13 bases between them. The CDR3 sequence: CASSFDMAPNQPQHF. CDR3 nucleotides: TGCGCCAGCAGCTTCGACATGGCTCCGAATCAGCCCCAGCATTTT.

The gene calls are TRBV5-5 and TRBJ2-7; no firm D call. CDR3 length: 11 residues. The germline CDR1 and CDR2 sequences are SGHKS and YYEKEE (reference sequence). V lost 2 bases to trimming and J lost 5 bases, with 5 bases between them. CDR3 loop: CASSLANEQYF. The CDR3 DNA is TGTGCCAGCAGCTTAGCGAACGAGCAGTACTTC.

As concerns this clone: The same CDR3 also results from other DNA sequences found in this sample. The CDR3 DNA reads TGCGCCAGCAGCCCCGGAGGCTCGGGAAACACCATATATTTT. Translation: CASSPGGSGNTIYF. The genes are TRBV4-1 and TRBJ1-3; D not certain. The V end was cut by 4 bases, the J end by 4 bases, with 11 bases between. Germline V gene lookup returns CDR1 MGHRA and CDR2 YSYEKL. The CDR3 spans 14 residues.

The chain recombines TRBV29-1 with TRBJ1-2, with D possibly matching TRBD1 (6 bases). Per germline, CDR1 SQVTM and CDR2 ANQGSEA. This CDR3 has 15 amino acids. Trimming shortened V by 6 bases and J by 4 bases, and 21 bases separated the two germline ends. CDR3 sequence: CSVAVPPTGVYGYTF. The CDR3 nucleotides are TGCAGCGTCGCCGTCCCCCCGACAGGAGTCTATGGCTACACCTTC.

The chain employs TRBV29-1 and TRBJ2-2; weak D call: TRBD1 (5 bases). Trimming removed 7 bases at V and 8 bases at J, with 11 bases between. The CDR3 has 11 residues. In germline, CDR1 is SQVTM, CDR2 ANQGSEA. The CDR3 sequence: CSAEGAGELFF. CDR3 sequence (DNA): TGCAGCGCGGAAGGGGCTGGGGAGCTGTTTTTT.

The chain couples TRBV13 to TRBJ2-3; D might be TRBD1 (5 bases). Trimming stripped 4 bases from V and 2 bases from J, with 16 bases between. Germline V lookup: CDR1 PRHDT, CDR2 FYEKMQ (reference sequence). The CDR3 contains 16 residues. The CDR3 reads CASSSAKLGATDTQYF. The CDR3 DNA sequence: TGTGCCAGCAGCTCCGCCAAATTAGGGGCCACAGATACGCAGTATTTT.

The chain joins TRBV6-5 to TRBJ1-5, with D perhaps matching TRBD1 (5 bases). With 7 bases removed from V and 3 bases from J, the gap between germline ends came to 10 bases. Germline V gives CDR1 MNHEY, CDR2 SVGAGI. CDR3 length: 13 residues. The CDR3 spells CASNLDNNQPQHF. The CDR3 DNA is TGTGCCAGCAACTTGGACAACAATCAGCCCCAGCATTTT.

The chain carries TRBV7-2 and TRBJ1-1; D remains unclear. Germline V gene sequence: CDR1 SGHTA, CDR2 FQGNSA. The CDR3 has 16 amino acids. The ends were cut back, 4 bases at V and 5 bases at J, with 20 bases in the middle. CDR3 DNA sequence: TGTGCCAGCAGCTCTAGACTTGGTAATAGAGGGACTGAAGCTTTCTTT. Its translation: CASSSRLGNRGTEAFF.

This chain links TRBV6-5 with TRBJ1-1; D gene uncertain. This CDR3 region has 13 residues. Germline assignment: CDR1 MNHEY and CDR2 SVGAGI. Trimming pared 7 bases from V and 1 base from J, leaving 10 bases between. CDR3 coding DNA: TGTGCCAGCATCTCCCAGAAGAACACTGAAGCTTTCTTT. Its protein product is CASISQKNTEAFF.

This chain joins TRBV27 and TRBJ1-4, with no clear D. Germline CDR1 is MNHEY and CDR2 is SMNVEV (reference sequence). The CDR3 extends over 12 amino acids. The germline V and J ends were trimmed by 8 bases and 4 bases, with 8 bases remaining between them. CDR3 DNA: TGTGCCAGCGGGCAGATTAATGAAAAACTGTTTTTT. This sequence encodes CASGQINEKLFF.

This clone was observed once. The V call is TRBV20-1, the J call TRBJ1-2; D gene uncertain. The germline gives CDR1 DFQATT, CDR2 SNEGSKA (reference sequence). The CDR3 extends over 12 amino acids. The V and J ends lost 3 bases and 6 bases respectively, with 11 bases between them. CDR3 DNA sequence: TGCAGTGCTAGTCCGGGGAGAGATGGCTACACCTTC. Translated: CSASPGRDGYTF.

This clone was detected once. The rearrangement joins TRBV6-6 to TRBJ2-1; TRBD2 matches 8 bases. Germline lookup yields CDR1 MNHNY and CDR2 SVGAGI (reference sequence). V lost 5 bases and J lost 3; bases outside the gene matches: 9. The CDR3 extends over 16 amino acids. The CDR3 reads CASSRGGSGSYNEQFF. Here the CDR3 DNA reads TGTGCCAGCAGTCGCGGGGGAAGCGGGAGCTACAATGAGCAGTTCTTC.

V gene TRBV7-9 combines with J gene TRBJ1-1, with TRBD1 identical over 8 bases. The CDR3 runs 15 residues. Germline V lookup: CDR1 SEHNR, CDR2 FQNEAQ (reference sequence). The trim removed 3 bases at V and 3 bases at J, leaving 6 bases unmatched. The CDR3 nucleotides are TGTGCCAGCAGCTTGAGACAGGGGCAGGACACTGAAGCTTTCTTT. Its protein product is CASSLRQGQDTEAFF.